This is a list of T cell receptor beta chains from one sample in a study of lymphopenia after photon versus proton radiotherapy. TCRdb keeps only in-frame clones here, not all; method: immunoSEQ multiplex PCR. Of approximately 40,000 clones listed, just over 85% are singletons. The sequenced sample was peripheral blood, obtained from a patient treated with proton-based radiotherapy. These receptors originate from a woman aged 65 to 85 with pancreatic cancer. Some clones in this sample may be carry-over from other donors' samples. The CDR3 runs from the conserved cysteine through the conserved F or W. Some rows have no size entry. The others give once, few or many, or a class for an expanded clone.

>NA|TRBV30|TRBJ2-1
CAWTGSGWGEQFF
>NA|TRBV7-6|TRBJ1-2
CASSLAGGYTF
>NA|TRBV28|TRBJ2-3
CASSFLAGSTDTQYF
>NA|TRBV9|TRBJ2-5
CASSVALAGETQYF
>NA|TRBV10-2|TRBJ2-7
CASSGGLAESSYEQYF
>NA|TRBV28|TRBJ2-7
CASSLNGGGLYEQYF
>NA|TRBV7-6|TRBJ1-1
CASSPRDRGSTEAFF
>NA|TRBV4-2|TRBJ2-2
CASSQDSWDRNTGELFF
>NA|TRBV7-2|TRBJ1-3
CASSLKAEPSGNTIYF
>few|TRBV30|TRBJ2-1
CAWTHPNRGLFNYNEQFF
>once|TRBV7-2|TRBJ1-2
CASSFGAGESYGYTF
>NA|TRBV29-1|TRBJ1-1
CSVTGGQNTEAFF
>NA|TRBV28|TRBJ2-7
CASSFREQYF
>medium-sized|TRBV2|TRBJ1-2
CASAPGQGPYGYTF
>NA|TRBV5-1|TRBJ1-4
CASSGSGTNEKLFF
>NA|TRBV28|TRBJ1-2
CASSLWDRKDYGYTF
>NA|TRBV5-6|TRBJ2-1
CASSLVRPSGRNEQFF
>NA|TRBV29-1|TRBJ1-1
CSVVGQANTEAFF
>NA|TRBV4-1|TRBJ1-2
CASSQDNPLDRGYGYTF
>NA|TRBV28|TRBJ1-2
CASRYRDISLLLYGYTF
>NA|TRBV7-9|TRBJ2-2
CASSLDRDHTGELFF
>NA|TRBV5-4|TRBJ2-5
CASSLVGQETQYF
>NA|TRBV6-1|TRBJ1-2
CASSDQDRGRQDGYTF
>once|TRBV18|TRBJ1-1
CASSYDKNTEAFF
>NA|TRBV5-1|TRBJ2-7
CASSLGTAISYEQYF
>NA|TRBV28|TRBJ1-2
CASRIGGKYGYTF
>NA|TRBV9|TRBJ2-3
CASSVGGLRTDTQYF
>NA|TRBV16|TRBJ1-2
CASSQQSGANGYTF
>NA|TRBV7-8|TRBJ2-1
CASSPLAEKQFF
>NA|TRBV6-1|TRBJ1-2
CASSEPESFYGYTF
>few|TRBV5-4|TRBJ1-2
CASSSDRALGNYGYTF
>few|TRBV30|TRBJ2-1
CAWSPTGVEQFF
>NA|TRBV9|TRBJ2-1
CASSATVYNEQFF
>NA|TRBV5-6|TRBJ1-1
CASKRGTEAFF
>NA|TRBV20-1|TRBJ2-7
CSAKDFYEQYF